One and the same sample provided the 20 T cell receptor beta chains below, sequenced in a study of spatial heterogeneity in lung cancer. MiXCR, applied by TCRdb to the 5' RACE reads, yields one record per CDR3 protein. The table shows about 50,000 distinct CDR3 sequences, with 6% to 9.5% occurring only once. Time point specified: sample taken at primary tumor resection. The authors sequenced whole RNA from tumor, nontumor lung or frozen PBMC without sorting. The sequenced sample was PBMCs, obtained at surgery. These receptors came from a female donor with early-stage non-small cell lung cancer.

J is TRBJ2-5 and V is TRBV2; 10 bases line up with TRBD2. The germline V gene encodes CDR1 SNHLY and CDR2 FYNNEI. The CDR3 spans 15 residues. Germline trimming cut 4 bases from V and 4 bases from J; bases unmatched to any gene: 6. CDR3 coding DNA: TGTGCCAGCAGTGCAATAGCGGGGGGTGGAGAGACCCAGTACTTC. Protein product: CASSAIAGGGETQYF.

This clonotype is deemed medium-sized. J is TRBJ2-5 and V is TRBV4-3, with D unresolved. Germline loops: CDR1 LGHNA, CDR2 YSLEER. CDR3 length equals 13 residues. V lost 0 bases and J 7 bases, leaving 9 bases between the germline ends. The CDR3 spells CASSQDGLGTQYF. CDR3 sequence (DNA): TGCGCCAGCAGCCAAGATGGCCTGGGGACCCAGTACTTC.

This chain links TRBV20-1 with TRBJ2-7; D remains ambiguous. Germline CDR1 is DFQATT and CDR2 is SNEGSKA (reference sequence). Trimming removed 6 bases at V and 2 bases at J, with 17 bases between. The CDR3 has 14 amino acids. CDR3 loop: CSAQSLTMTYEQYF. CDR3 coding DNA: TGCAGTGCCCAGAGTCTGACAATGACCTACGAGCAGTACTTC.

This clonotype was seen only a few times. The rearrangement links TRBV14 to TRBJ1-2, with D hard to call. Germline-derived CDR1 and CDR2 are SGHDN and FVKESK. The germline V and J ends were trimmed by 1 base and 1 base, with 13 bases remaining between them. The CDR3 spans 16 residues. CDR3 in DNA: TGTGCCAGCAGCCAAGCACCCCAAACATTTAACTATGGCTACACCTTC. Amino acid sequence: CASSQAPQTFNYGYTF.

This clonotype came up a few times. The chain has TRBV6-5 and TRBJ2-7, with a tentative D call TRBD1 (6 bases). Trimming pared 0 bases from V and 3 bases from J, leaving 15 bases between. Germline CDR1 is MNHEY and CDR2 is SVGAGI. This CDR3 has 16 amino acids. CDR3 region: CASSYSRGWADYEQYF. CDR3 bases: TGTGCCAGCAGTTACTCGAGGGGGTGGGCGGACTACGAGCAGTACTTC.

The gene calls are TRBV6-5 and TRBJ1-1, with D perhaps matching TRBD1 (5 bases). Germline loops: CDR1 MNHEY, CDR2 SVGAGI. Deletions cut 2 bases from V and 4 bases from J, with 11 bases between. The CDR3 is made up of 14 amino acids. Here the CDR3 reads CASSYGGGITEAFF. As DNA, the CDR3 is TGTGCCAGCAGTTACGGTGGGGGAATCACTGAAGCTTTCTTT.

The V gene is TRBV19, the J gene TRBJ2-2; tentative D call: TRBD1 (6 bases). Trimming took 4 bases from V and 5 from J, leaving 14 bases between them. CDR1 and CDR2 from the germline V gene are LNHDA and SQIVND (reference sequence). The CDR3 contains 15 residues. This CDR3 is CASSTQGSRTGELFF. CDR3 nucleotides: TGTGCCAGTAGTACTCAGGGGTCGCGGACCGGGGAGCTGTTTTTT.

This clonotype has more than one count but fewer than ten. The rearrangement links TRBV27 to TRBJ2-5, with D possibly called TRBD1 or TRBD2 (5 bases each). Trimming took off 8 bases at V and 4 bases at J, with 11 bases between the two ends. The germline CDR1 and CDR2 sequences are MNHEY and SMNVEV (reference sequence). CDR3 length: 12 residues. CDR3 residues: CASLTGGETQYF. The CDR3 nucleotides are TGTGCCAGCCTAACAGGAGGAGAGACCCAGTACTTC.

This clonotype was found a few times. CDR3 amino acids: CASSVDGRANTEAFF. Here the CDR3 DNA reads TGTGCCAGCAGCGTAGATGGCCGTGCGAACACTGAAGCTTTCTTT. This chain connects TRBV9 to TRBJ1-1; D call uncertain. The germline V gene has CDR1 SGDLS and CDR2 YYNGEE. The CDR3 has 15 residues. Trimming took 0 bases from V and 1 from J, leaving 10 bases between them.

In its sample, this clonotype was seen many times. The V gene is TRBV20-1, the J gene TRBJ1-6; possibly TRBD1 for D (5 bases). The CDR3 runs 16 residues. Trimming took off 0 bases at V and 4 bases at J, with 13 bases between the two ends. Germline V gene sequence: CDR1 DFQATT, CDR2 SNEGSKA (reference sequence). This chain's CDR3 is CSARDGPDSYNSPLHF. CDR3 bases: TGCAGTGCTAGAGATGGCCCCGACAGTTATAATTCACCCCTCCACTTT.

CDR3 protein: CASSHGARTGNEKLFF. CDR3 bases: TGTGCCAGCAGCCATGGCGCCCGGACAGGGAACGAAAAACTGTTTTTT. The rearrangement links TRBV7-8 to TRBJ1-4; 8 nucleotides line up with TRBD1. V trimming: 5 bases; J trimming: 8 bases; junction bases outside the gene matches: 13. The CDR3 loop spans 16 amino acids. Germline V CDR1 and CDR2: SGHVS, FQNEAQ.

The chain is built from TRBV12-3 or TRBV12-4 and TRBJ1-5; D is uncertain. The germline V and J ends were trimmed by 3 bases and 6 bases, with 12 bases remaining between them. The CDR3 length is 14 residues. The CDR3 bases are TGTGCCAGCAGTTTGGGGAGGGATGGTCAGCCCCAGCATTTT. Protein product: CASSLGRDGQPQHF.

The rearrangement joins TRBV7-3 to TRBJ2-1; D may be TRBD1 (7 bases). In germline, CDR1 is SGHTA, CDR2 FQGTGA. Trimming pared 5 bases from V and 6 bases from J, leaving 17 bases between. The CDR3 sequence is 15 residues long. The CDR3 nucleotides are TGTGCCAGCAGCAGCATACGCGGGGACAGCAATGAGCAGTTCTTC. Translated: CASSSIRGDSNEQFF.

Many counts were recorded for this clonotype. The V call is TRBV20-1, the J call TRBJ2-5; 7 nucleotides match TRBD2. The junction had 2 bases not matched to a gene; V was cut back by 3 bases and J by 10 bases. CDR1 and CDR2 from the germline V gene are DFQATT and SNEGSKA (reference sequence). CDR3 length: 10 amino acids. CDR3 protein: CSARGLLQYF. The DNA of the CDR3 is TGCAGTGCTAGGGGACTACTCCAGTACTTC.

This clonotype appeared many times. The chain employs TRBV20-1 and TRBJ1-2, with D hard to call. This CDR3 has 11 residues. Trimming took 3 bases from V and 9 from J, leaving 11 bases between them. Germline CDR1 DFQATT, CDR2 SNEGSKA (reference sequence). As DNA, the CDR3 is TGCAGTGCTAGTCCGCTCTTAAGCTACACCTTC. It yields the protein CSASPLLSYTF.

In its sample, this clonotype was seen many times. CDR3 loop: CASSLAPGGSYNEQFF. CDR3 in DNA: TGTGCCAGCAGCTTAGCGCCGGGCGGTTCCTACAATGAGCAGTTCTTC. V is TRBV7-2 and J is TRBJ2-1; no reliable D call. V was trimmed by 0 bases and J by 1 base, leaving 10 bases between them. The CDR3 extends over 16 amino acids. The germline V gene has CDR1 SGHTA and CDR2 FQGNSA.

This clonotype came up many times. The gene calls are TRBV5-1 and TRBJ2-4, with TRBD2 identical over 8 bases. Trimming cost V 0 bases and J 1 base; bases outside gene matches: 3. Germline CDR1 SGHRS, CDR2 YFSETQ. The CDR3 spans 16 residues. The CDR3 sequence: CASSLEVAGAKNIQYF. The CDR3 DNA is TGCGCCAGCAGCTTGGAAGTAGCGGGGGCCAAAAACATTCAGTACTTC. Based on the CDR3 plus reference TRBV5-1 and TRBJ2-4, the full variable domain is KAGVTQTPRYLIKTRGQQVTLSCSPISGHRSVSWYQQTPGQGLQFLFEYFSETQRNKGNFPGRFSGRQFSNSRSEMNVSTLELGDSALYLCASSLEVAGAKNIQYFGAGTRLSVL.

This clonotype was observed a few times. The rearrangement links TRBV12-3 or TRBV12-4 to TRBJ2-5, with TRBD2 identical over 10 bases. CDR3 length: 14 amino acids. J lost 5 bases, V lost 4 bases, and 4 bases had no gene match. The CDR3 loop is CASSSSGGWETQYF. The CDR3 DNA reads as TGTGCCAGCAGTTCTAGCGGGGGTTGGGAGACCCAGTACTTC.

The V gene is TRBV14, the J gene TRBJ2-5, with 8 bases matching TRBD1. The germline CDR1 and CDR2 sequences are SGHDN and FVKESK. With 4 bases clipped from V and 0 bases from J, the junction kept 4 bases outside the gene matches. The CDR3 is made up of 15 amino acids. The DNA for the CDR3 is TGTGCCAGCAGCCGCAGACAGGGGTACCAAGAGACCCAGTACTTC. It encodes CASSRRQGYQETQYF.

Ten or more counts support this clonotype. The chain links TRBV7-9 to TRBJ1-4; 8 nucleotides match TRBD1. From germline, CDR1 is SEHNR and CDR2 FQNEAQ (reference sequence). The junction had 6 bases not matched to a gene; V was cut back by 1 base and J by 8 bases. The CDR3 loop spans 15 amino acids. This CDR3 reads CASSLGQGKSEKLFF. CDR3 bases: TGTGCCAGCAGCTTAGGACAGGGGAAGTCGGAAAAACTGTTTTTT.